A single sample is the source of the 22 T cell receptor beta chains below, sequenced in a study of cytomegalovirus exposure and HLA in healthy donors. The PCR made use of 60 Vbeta and 13 Jbeta primers. The data were produced by immunoSEQ multiplex PCR, yet TCRdb's version contains in-frame clones alone and is incomplete. This table has around 100,000 clones, 76% appearing once. Sequencing input: PBMCs. The receptors here all came from a woman in her forties or fifties in good health and CMV-seropositive.

The chain combines TRBV4-2 with TRBJ2-3, with D possibly matching TRBD1 (6 bases). Germline V lookup: CDR1 LGHNA, CDR2 YNFKEQ. V was pared by 0 bases and J by 8 bases, with 15 bases between. This CDR3 is 15 amino acids long. CDR3 region: CASSQDTPSQGTQYF. CDR3 sequence (DNA): TGTGCCAGCAGCCAAGATACCCCGTCACAGGGTACGCAGTATTTT.

J is TRBJ1-1 and V is TRBV18; possibly TRBD1 for D (6 bases). This CDR3 has 16 amino acids. Trimming took 1 base from V and 3 from J, leaving 15 bases between them. In germline, CDR1 is KGHSH, CDR2 LQKENI. The CDR3 loop reads CASSPRGGSGDTEAFF. CDR3 bases: TGTGCCAGCTCACCACGGGGCGGGTCAGGGGACACTGAAGCTTTCTTT.

The chain combines TRBV5-4 with TRBJ2-3; 9 bases agree with TRBD2. V trimming: 4 bases; J trimming: 4 bases; junction bases outside the gene matches: 4. The germline gives CDR1 SGHNT, CDR2 YYREEE (reference sequence). This CDR3 is built from 14 residues. CDR3 nucleotides: TGTGCCAGCAGCGGCCGCGGGGGGGCAGATACGCAGTATTTT. This sequence encodes CASSGRGGADTQYF. Full variable domain (remainder filled in from reference TRBV5-4 and TRBJ2-3): ETGVTQSPTHLIKTRGQQVTLRCSSQSGHNTVSWYQQALGQGPQFIFQYYREEENGRGNFPPRFSGLQFPNYSSELNVNALELDDSALYLCASSGRGGADTQYFGPGTRLTVL.

J is TRBJ1-1 and V is TRBV20-1; no definite D call. This CDR3 contains 11 residues. Germline-derived CDR1 and CDR2 are DFQATT and SNEGSKA (reference sequence). V was trimmed by 7 bases and J by 2 bases, leaving 8 bases between them. CDR3 residues: CSGRGNTEAFF. The CDR3 DNA reads as TGCAGTGGCCGGGGAAACACTGAAGCTTTCTTT.

V is TRBV5-6 and J is TRBJ2-2; 10 bases match TRBD1. V lost 4 bases to trimming and J lost 10 bases; unmatched junction nucleotides: 10. Germline CDR1 reads SGHDT; CDR2 reads YYEEEE. This CDR3 is built from 15 residues. CDR3 nucleotide sequence: TGTGCCAGCAGCGCCGCCGGGACAGGGGTATTGGAGCTGTTTTTT. This translates into CASSAAGTGVLELFF.

This chain connects TRBV29-1 to TRBJ2-5; TRBD2 agrees at 8 bases. CDR3 size: 16 residues. From germline, CDR1 is SQVTM and CDR2 ANQGSEA. V shed 0 bases and J 0 bases; nucleotides not matched to a gene: 6. In nucleotides, the CDR3 is TGCAGCGTTGAAGATGGAGCGGGAGAGGACCAAGAGACCCAGTACTTC. This translates into CSVEDGAGEDQETQYF. Complete variable domain (other parts from reference TRBV29-1 and TRBJ2-5): SAVISQKPSRDICQRGTSLTIQCQVDSQVTMMFWYRQQPGQSLTLIATANQGSEATYESGFVIDKFPISRPNLTFSTLTVSNMSPEDSSIYLCSVEDGAGEDQETQYFGPGTRLLVL.

Of note for this clone: Sequence at one end of the junction differs from germline and may be a read error. Other DNA sequences within the sample encode an identical CDR3. The chain carries TRBV7-6 and TRBJ2-2; D possibly corresponds to TRBD2 (5 bases). Per the germline V gene, CDR1 is SGHVS and CDR2 is FNYEAQ. This CDR3 is 16 amino acids long. CDR3 in DNA: TGTGCCAGCAGCTTATGGCGAGACATCGACACCGGGGAGCTGTTCTTT. Its translation: CASSLWRDIDTGELFF.

This clone showed up just a few times. The rearrangement joins TRBV4-2 to TRBJ2-1; D perhaps matches TRBD2 (5 bases). CDR1 and CDR2 (germline): LGHNA, YNFKEQ. Trimming removed 1 base from V and 15 bases from J, with 22 bases in between. This CDR3 region has 15 residues. The chain's CDR3 is CASSQVTGGSVNLFF. CDR3 nucleotide sequence: TGTGCCAGCAGCCAAGTGACCGGCGGGTCGGTTAACTTGTTCTTC.

The chain joins TRBV2 to TRBJ1-5, with no clear D. The CDR3 is made up of 14 amino acids. In germline, CDR1 is SNHLY, CDR2 FYNNEI. V dropped 6 bases and J dropped 3 bases, with 12 bases sitting between them. The CDR3 region has the DNA TGTGCCAGCAGACAGTCGATAGACAATCAGCCCCAGCATTTT. Residues: CASRQSIDNQPQHF.

Notes on this clone: The same CDR3 also results from other DNA sequences found in this sample. This chain links TRBV6-5 with TRBJ2-7; tentative D call: TRBD1 (6 bases). Germline-derived CDR1 and CDR2 are MNHEY and SVGAGI. CDR3 size: 13 residues. The V and J ends lost 0 bases and 4 bases respectively, with 7 bases between them. CDR3 sequence reads: CASSYSQGYEQYF. The CDR3 DNA reads as TGTGCCAGCAGTTACTCGCAGGGGTACGAGCAGTACTTC.

V usage is TRBV2 and J usage is TRBJ1-6; weak D call: TRBD1 (6 bases). This CDR3 is built from 14 residues. The V gene lost 3 bases and the J gene lost 7 bases, with 10 bases spanning the gap. CDR1 is SNHLY and CDR2 is FYNNEI in the germline V gene. DNA for the CDR3: TGTGCCAGCAGTGAGTGGGACACCAATTCACCCCTCCACTTT. Translating gives CASSEWDTNSPLHF.

The rearrangement uses TRBV30 and TRBJ1-1; 7 bases agree with TRBD1. After removal of 7 bases from V and 0 bases from J, the junction contained 8 bases not matched to a gene. This CDR3 contains 14 residues. From germline, CDR1 is GTSNPN and CDR2 SVGIG (reference sequence). The CDR3 DNA reads TGTGCCTTTGCAGAACAGGGGCTGAACACTGAAGCTTTCTTT. Encoded protein: CAFAEQGLNTEAFF.

The sample holds a few counts of this clone. The chain carries TRBV30 and TRBJ2-5; D might be TRBD1 (6 bases). The V gene lost 4 bases and the J gene lost 5 bases, with 23 bases spanning the gap. The CDR3 is 16 residues long. Per germline, CDR1 GTSNPN and CDR2 SVGIG (reference sequence). The CDR3, as DNA: TGTGCCTGGAATCCGGGACACGATTCCTACCGGGAGACCCAGTACTTC. This encodes CAWNPGHDSYRETQYF.

This clone was observed a handful of times. Other DNA sequences from this sample encode an identical CDR3 as well. This chain joins TRBV5-1 and TRBJ2-7, with 8 nucleotides matching TRBD1. The CDR3 runs to 14 residues. The V and J ends lost 2 bases and 3 bases, in that order; junction bases with no gene match: 4. Germline V gives CDR1 SGHRS, CDR2 YFSETQ. DNA of the CDR3: TGCGCCAGCAGCTTAGCCGGGACAGGCTACGAGCAGTACTTC. Amino acid sequence: CASSLAGTGYEQYF.

The CDR3, as DNA: TGTGCCAGCAGCCGGGACAGGAGGAGCACCGGGGAGCTGTTTTTT. Translated, it gives CASSRDRRSTGELFF. The rearrangement links TRBV7-3 to TRBJ2-2; 8 bases map to TRBD1. In germline, CDR1 is SGHTA, CDR2 FQGTGA. The CDR3 has 15 amino acids. V trimming: 5 bases; J trimming: 4 bases; junction bases outside the gene matches: 6.

The V gene is TRBV19, the J gene TRBJ1-3; TRBD1 agrees at 11 bases. This CDR3 contains 14 residues. With V trimmed by 9 bases and J by 2 bases, 3 bases remained unmatched. Germline assignment: CDR1 LNHDA and CDR2 SQIVND (reference sequence). CDR3 sequence (DNA): TGTGCCAGCAGGACAGGGGGCGCTGGAAACACCATATATTTT. Its protein is CASRTGGAGNTIYF.

The chain employs TRBV28 and TRBJ1-3, with unresolved D. The CDR3 sequence is 12 residues long. Germline CDR1 is MDHEN and CDR2 is SYDVKM. V lost 8 bases, J lost 2 bases, and 7 bases lay in between. The CDR3 sequence is CASGGTGNTIYF. CDR3 sequence (DNA): TGTGCCAGCGGAGGGACTGGAAACACCATATATTTT.

The CDR3 coding sequence is TGTGCCAGCAGCGCCGACAGGGCTCAAGGAAACACCATATATTTT. This codes for CASSADRAQGNTIYF. The rearrangement uses TRBV9 and TRBJ1-3, with 7 nucleotides matching TRBD1. CDR1 SGDLS and CDR2 YYNGEE come from the germline V gene. J lost 4 bases, V lost 3 bases, and 7 bases had no gene match. The CDR3 extends over 15 amino acids.

This clone was seen once. The chain joins TRBV19 to TRBJ2-7; maybe TRBD2 (6 bases). V lost 1 base and J 0 bases, leaving 13 bases between the germline ends. CDR3 size: 16 residues. Germline V gene lookup returns CDR1 LNHDA and CDR2 SQIVND (reference sequence). Written as DNA, the CDR3 is TGTGCCAGTAGTATAGGCTCCGGAGGGAGCTCCTACGAGCAGTACTTC. Protein sequence: CASSIGSGGSSYEQYF.

V and J are TRBV7-9 and TRBJ1-1, with D hard to call. CDR1 is SEHNR, CDR2 FQNEAQ, per germline (reference sequence). This CDR3 has 15 amino acids. The V end was cut by 4 bases, the J end by 1 base, with 13 bases between. The DNA of the CDR3 is TGTGCCAGCAGCTACTTTAGTGGAGGGAACACTGAAGCTTTCTTT. Amino acids: CASSYFSGGNTEAFF.

CDR3 sequence (DNA): TGTGCCAGTAGTTGGGGGACAGGGGTTTTCAACTATGGCTACACCTTC. Its protein product is CASSWGTGVFNYGYTF. V usage is TRBV19 and J usage is TRBJ1-2, with 10 bases lining up with TRBD1. Per the germline V gene, CDR1 is LNHDA and CDR2 is SQIVND (reference sequence). Trimming removed 5 bases from V and 2 bases from J; junction bases left unmatched: 8. The CDR3 contains 16 residues.

The CDR3 coding sequence is TGTGCCAGCAGTTCGCCGACTAGGAACACCGGGGAGCTGTTTTTT. It translates to CASSSPTRNTGELFF. The chain employs TRBV11-2 and TRBJ2-2; possible D gene TRBD2, 6 bases. Germline assignment: CDR1 SGHAT and CDR2 FQNNGV. V was cut by 6 bases and J by 1 base, with 12 bases left in between. The CDR3 consists of 15 residues.